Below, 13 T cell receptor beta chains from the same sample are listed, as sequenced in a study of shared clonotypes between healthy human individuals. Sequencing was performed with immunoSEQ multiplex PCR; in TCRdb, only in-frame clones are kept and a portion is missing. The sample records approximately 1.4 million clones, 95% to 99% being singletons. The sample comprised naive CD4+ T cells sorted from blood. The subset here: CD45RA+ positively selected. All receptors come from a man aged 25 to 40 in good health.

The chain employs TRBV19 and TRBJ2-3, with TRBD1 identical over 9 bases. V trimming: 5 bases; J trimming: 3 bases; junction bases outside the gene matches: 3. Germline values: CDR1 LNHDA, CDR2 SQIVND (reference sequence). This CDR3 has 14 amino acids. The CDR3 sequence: CASSQGTGTDTQYF. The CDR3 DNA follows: TGTGCCAGTAGTCAAGGGACAGGGACAGATACGCAGTATTTT.

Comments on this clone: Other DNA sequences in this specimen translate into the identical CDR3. In DNA, the CDR3 is TGTGCCAGTAGTTGGGACAGGGGAGGCACTGAAGCTTTCTTT. Its translation: CASSWDRGGTEAFF. The rearrangement uses TRBV19 and TRBJ1-1; 10 bases match TRBD1. This CDR3 is built from 14 residues. In germline, CDR1 is LNHDA, CDR2 SQIVND (reference sequence). Losses at the gene ends were 5 bases for V and 4 bases for J; bases not matched to a gene: 4.

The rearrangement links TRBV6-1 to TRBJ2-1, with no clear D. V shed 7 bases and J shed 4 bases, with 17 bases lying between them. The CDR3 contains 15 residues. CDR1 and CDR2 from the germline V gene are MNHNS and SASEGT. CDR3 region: CASIPFGAGYNEQFF. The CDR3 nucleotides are TGTGCCAGCATCCCGTTCGGAGCAGGATACAATGAGCAGTTCTTC.

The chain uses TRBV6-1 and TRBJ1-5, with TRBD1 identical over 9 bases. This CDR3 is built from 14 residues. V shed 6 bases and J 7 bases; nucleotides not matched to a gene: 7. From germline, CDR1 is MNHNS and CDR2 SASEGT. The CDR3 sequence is CASSRDRAGQPQHF. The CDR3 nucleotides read TGTGCCAGCAGCAGGGACAGGGCAGGGCAGCCCCAGCATTTT.

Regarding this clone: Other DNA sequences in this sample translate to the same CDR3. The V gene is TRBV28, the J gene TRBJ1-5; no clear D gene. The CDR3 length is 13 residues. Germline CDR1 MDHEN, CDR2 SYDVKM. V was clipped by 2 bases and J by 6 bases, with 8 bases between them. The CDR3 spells CASSLLGLQPQHF. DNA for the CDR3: TGTGCCAGCAGTTTACTAGGGCTTCAGCCCCAGCATTTT.

CDR3 sequence: CAWSEAGWYGYTF. The CDR3 DNA follows: TGTGCCTGGAGTGAGGCAGGGTGGTATGGCTACACCTTC. V and J are TRBV30 and TRBJ1-2; D possibly corresponds to TRBD1 (5 bases). With 1 base removed from V and 5 bases from J, the gap between germline ends came to 11 bases. CDR3 length: 13 amino acids. Germline-derived CDR1 and CDR2 are GTSNPN and SVGIG (reference sequence).

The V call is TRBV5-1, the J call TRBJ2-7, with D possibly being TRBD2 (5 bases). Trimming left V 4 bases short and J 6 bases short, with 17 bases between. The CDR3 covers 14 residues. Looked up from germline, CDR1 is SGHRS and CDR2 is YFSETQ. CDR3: CASSPHTTAGEQYF. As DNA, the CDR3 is TGCGCCAGCAGCCCACACACCACGGCGGGCGAGCAGTACTTC.

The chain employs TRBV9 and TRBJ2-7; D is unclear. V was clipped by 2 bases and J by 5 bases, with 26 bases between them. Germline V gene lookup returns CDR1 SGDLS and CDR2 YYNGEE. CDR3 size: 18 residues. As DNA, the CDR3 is TGTGCCAGCAGCGTCCATGTTAAACGTACTAAGAACTACGACGAGCAGTACTTC. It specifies CASSVHVKRTKNYDEQYF. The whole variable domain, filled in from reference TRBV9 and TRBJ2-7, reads DSGVTQTPKHLITATGQRVTLRCSPRSGDLSVYWYQQSLDQGLQFLIQYYNGEERAKGNILERFSAQQFPDLHSELNLSSLELGDSALYFCASSVHVKRTKNYDEQYFGPGTRLTVT.

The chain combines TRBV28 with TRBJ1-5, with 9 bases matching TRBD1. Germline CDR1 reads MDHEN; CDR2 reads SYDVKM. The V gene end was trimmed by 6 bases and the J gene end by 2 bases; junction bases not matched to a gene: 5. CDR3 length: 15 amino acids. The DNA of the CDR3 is TGTGCCAGCAGCCTAACAGGGGGCGGCAATCAGCCCCAGCATTTT. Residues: CASSLTGGGNQPQHF.

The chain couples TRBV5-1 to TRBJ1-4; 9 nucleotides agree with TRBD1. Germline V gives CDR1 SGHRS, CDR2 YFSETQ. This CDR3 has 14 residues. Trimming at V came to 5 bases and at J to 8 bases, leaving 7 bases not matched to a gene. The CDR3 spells CASRGHRGQEKLFF. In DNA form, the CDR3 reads TGCGCCAGCAGAGGCCACAGGGGGCAGGAAAAACTGTTTTTT.

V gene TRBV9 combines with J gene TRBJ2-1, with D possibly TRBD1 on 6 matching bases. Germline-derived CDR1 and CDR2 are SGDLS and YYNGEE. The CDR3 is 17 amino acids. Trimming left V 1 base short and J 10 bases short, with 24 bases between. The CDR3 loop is CASSVQTRGGSSGEQFF. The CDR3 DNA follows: TGTGCCAGCAGCGTACAGACCAGGGGCGGTAGCTCGGGGGAGCAGTTCTTC.

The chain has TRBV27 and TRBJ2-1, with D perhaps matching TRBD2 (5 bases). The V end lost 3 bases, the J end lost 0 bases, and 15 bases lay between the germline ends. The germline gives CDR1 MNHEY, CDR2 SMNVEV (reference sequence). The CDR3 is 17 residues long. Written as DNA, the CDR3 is TGTGCCAGCAGTTTGTTCCCTTATGGGAGCTCCTACAATGAGCAGTTCTTC. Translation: CASSLFPYGSSYNEQFF.

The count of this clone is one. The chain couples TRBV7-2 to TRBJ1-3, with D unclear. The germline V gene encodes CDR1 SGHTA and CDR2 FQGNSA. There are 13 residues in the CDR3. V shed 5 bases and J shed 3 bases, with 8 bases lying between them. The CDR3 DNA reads TGTGCCAGCAGCCTCAGTCGTGGAAACACCATATATTTT. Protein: CASSLSRGNTIYF.